The sequence of this T cell receptor (beta chain) was determined in a study of T cells in Graves' hyperthyroidism and ophthalmopathy. TCR beta CDR3 sequences were amplified from RNA transcripts. In the first-round RT-PCR of the TCR CDR3, the HTBI primer set was used. In TCRdb, the multiplex PCR reads were re-called with MiXCR into one record per CDR3 protein. The table includes 300,000 to 350,000 distinct CDR3 sequences, roughly 20% detected once. Pregnant or lactating patients were excluded, as were those with uncontrolled infection or other autoimmune disease. This CDR3 has 17 amino acids. V lost 5 bases to trimming and J lost 0 bases, with 17 bases between them. Germline values: CDR1 MDHEN, CDR2 SYDVKM.

The source of this sequence is a woman between 45 and 65 years old with Graves' hyperthyroidism. What was sequenced was blood. The chain is built from TRBV28 and TRBJ1-3; D is unclear. The CDR3 protein is CASSPPAPTNSGNTIYF. CDR3 DNA sequence: TGTGCCAGCAGTCCCCCGGCGCCAACAAACTCTGGAAACACCATATATTTT.